One T cell receptor beta chain is described in this entry. CDR3 length: 15 amino acids. Trimming shortened V by 0 bases and J by 0 bases, and 8 bases separated the two germline ends. Germline V gene lookup returns CDR1 SGHDN and CDR2 FVKESK. TCRdb keeps only in-frame clones here, not all; method: immunoSEQ multiplex PCR. The sample records 300,000 to 450,000 clones, about 90% being singletons. This entry comes from a study of blood T cell repertoires in COVID-19. For the study at large: PBMCs, B-cell-depleted T cells, or T cells were the source of the cDNA or gDNA that made up the material.

The sequence was collected from a man aged 35-49 years in a cohort exposed to, infected with or recovered from COVID-19 (not recorded which). The chain combines TRBV14 with TRBJ1-2; no definite D call. Source material: PBMCs or T cells enriched from blood (not recorded which). The DNA of the CDR3 is TGTGCCAGCAGCCAAGATCGGTCGGCTAACTATGGCTACACCTTC. It is translated as CASSQDRSANYGYTF.